The source of this T cell receptor beta chain is a study of immune evolution from preneoplasia to lung adenocarcinoma. Only in-frame clones appear in the TCRdb table, and some are missing; sequencing was by immunoSEQ multiplex PCR. The repertoire holds 6,200 or so clones, with roughly 85% as singletons. With regard to this clone: Its specificity is unknown.

The ends lost 0 bases at V and 2 bases at J; junction bases unmatched: 10. This CDR3 contains 18 residues. Germline CDR1 and CDR2: SGHVS and FQNEAQ. Notes on the study in general: Normal lung had the highest top T cell clone frequencies.

The TCR originated in a person aged 60-80 years with lung adenocarcinoma. Sequencing input: FFPE minimally invasive lung adenocarcinoma tissue. V is TRBV7-8 and J is TRBJ1-5; 7 bases agree with TRBD1. The CDR3 nucleotides are TGTGCCAGCAGCTTAGCGATTGCCAGGGGGATAGGCAATCAGCCCCAGCATTTT. It yields the protein CASSLAIARGIGNQPQHF.